These 21 T cell receptor beta chains were all obtained from the same sample, sequenced in a study of blood T cell repertoires in COVID-19 (dated by TCRdb to 2020 to 2021). Library preparation used the immunoSEQ multiplex PCR assay. Held by TCRdb, this immuneACCESS table contains in-frame sequences only and omits some clones. Under half of the omission traces to an unresolved V gene where checked; the cause of the rest is unknown. The sample data list about 82,000 clones, and around four fifths of these were observed just once. 15% to 20% of the sample rests with the top ten. The specimen sequenced was peripheral blood. The receptors stem from an older man with active or convalescent COVID-19.

This clone has just one count. The CDR3 nucleotides are TGTGCCAGCAGTTACACGGACAGAGGCTACACCTTC. Encoded protein: CASSYTDRGYTF. This rearrangement joins TRBV6-6 to TRBJ1-2; a possible D gene is TRBD1 (6 bases). V was shortened by 2 bases and J by 8 bases, with 9 bases between the two germline ends. This CDR3 is 12 amino acids long. Germline-derived CDR1 and CDR2 are MNHNY and SVGAGI (reference sequence).

The rearrangement joins TRBV18 to TRBJ1-6; TRBD1 matches at 9 bases. V lost 2 bases, J lost 5 bases, and 7 bases stayed unmatched. This CDR3 contains 17 residues. Per germline, CDR1 KGHSH and CDR2 LQKENI. CDR3 region: CASSPGQGPINNSPLHF. The CDR3 DNA is TGTGCCAGCTCACCAGGACAGGGGCCGATTAATAATTCACCCCTCCACTTT.

The chain is built from TRBV4-2 and TRBJ2-1, with a tentative D call TRBD2 (7 bases). The length of the CDR3 is 18 residues. The V end was cut by 0 bases, the J end by 0 bases, with 15 bases between. Germline V lookup: CDR1 LGHNA, CDR2 YNFKEQ. The CDR3 DNA is TGTGCCAGCAGCCAAGAAGTGGGGGGCGGGAGCTCCTACAATGAGCAGTTCTTC. Its translation: CASSQEVGGGSSYNEQFF.

This chain uses TRBV7-3 with TRBJ2-6; D perhaps matches TRBD1 (5 bases). The V and J ends lost 2 bases and 0 bases respectively, with 14 bases between them. The CDR3 is 18 amino acids. CDR1 is SGHTA, CDR2 FQGTGA, per germline. The CDR3: CASSLGNRHVSGANVLTF. The CDR3 nucleotides read TGTGCCAGCAGCTTAGGGAACAGGCATGTCTCTGGGGCCAACGTCCTGACTTTC. Together with reference TRBV7-3 and TRBJ2-6, the CDR3 gives the full variable domain: GAGVSQTPSNKVTEKGKYVELRCDPISGHTALYWYRQSLGQGPEFLIYFQGTGAADDSGLPNDRFFAVRPEGSVSTLKIQRTERGDSAVYLCASSLGNRHVSGANVLTFGAGSRLTVL.

As DNA, the CDR3 is TGTGCCAGCAGCCTCGGGGGGGCTGTTTTAAATGAGCAGTTCTTC. Its protein product is CASSLGGAVLNEQFF. This rearrangement joins TRBV7-9 to TRBJ2-1, with 8 bases lining up with TRBD2. Germline-derived CDR1 and CDR2 are SEHNR and FQNEAQ (reference sequence). V was clipped by 5 bases and J by 7 bases; unmatched bases: 10. The length of the CDR3 is 15 residues.

V usage is TRBV5-1 and J usage is TRBJ2-7, with 9 bases matching TRBD1. Germline loops: CDR1 SGHRS, CDR2 YFSETQ. The V segment lost 4 bases and the J segment 2 bases; nucleotides outside the gene matches: 4. CDR3 length equals 14 residues. This CDR3 reads CASSGGQGPYEQYV. The CDR3 DNA reads as TGCGCCAGCAGCGGGGGACAGGGCCCCTACGAGCAGTACGTC.

V gene TRBV7-2 combines with J gene TRBJ2-1; maybe TRBD2 (6 bases). Germline V gene data show CDR1 as SGHTA and CDR2 as FQGNSA. V was clipped by 1 base and J by 8 bases, with 15 bases between them. The CDR3 is made up of 15 amino acids. DNA for the CDR3: TGTGCCAGCAGCTTAGAGAGCGGAGGGTTTGATGAGCAGTTCTTC. Translating gives CASSLESGGFDEQFF.

The V call is TRBV12-2, the J call TRBJ1-3. TRBV12-2 is reported as a pseudogene. CDR3 length: 16 residues. CDR3 in amino acids: CASRLPTSSSGNTIYF. Written as DNA, the CDR3 is TGTGCAAGTCGCTTACCGACGTCTAGCTCTGGAAACACCATATATTTT.

There are a few counts of this clone. The chain uses TRBV3-1 (or the pseudogene TRBV3-2) and TRBJ2-2; D not resolved. V dropped 6 bases and J dropped 4 bases, with 9 bases sitting between them. The germline CDR1 and CDR2 sequences are LGHDT and YNNKEL (reference sequence). The CDR3 totals 13 residues. As DNA, the CDR3 is TGTGCCAGCAGGAACCTCGGCACCGGGGAGCTGTTTTTT. Translated: CASRNLGTGELFF.

The V and J genes are TRBV5-5 and TRBJ1-3; TRBD1 matches 7 bases. CDR3 size: 15 residues. The ends lost 4 bases at V and 1 base at J; junction bases unmatched: 5. CDR1 is SGHKS and CDR2 is YYEKEE in the germline V gene (reference sequence). This CDR3 is CASSQGDLSGNTIYF. Written as DNA, the CDR3 is TGTGCCAGCAGCCAGGGGGACCTTTCTGGAAACACCATATATTTT. Supplemented by reference TRBV5-5 and TRBJ1-3, the full variable domain reads DAGVTQSPTHLIKTRGQQVTLRCSPISGHKSVSWYQQVLGQGPQFIFQYYEKEERGRGNFPDRFSARQFPNYSSELNVNALLLGDSALYLCASSQGDLSGNTIYFGEGSWLTVV.

The chain links TRBV6-2 or TRBV6-3 to TRBJ2-4; D possibly corresponds to TRBD2 (6 bases). V lost 3 bases and J 1 base, leaving 10 bases between the germline ends. Germline CDR1 MNHEY, CDR2 SVGEGT. The CDR3 runs to 15 residues. The CDR3 nucleotides are TGTGCCAGCAGTTATGGGGGGAGCGCCAAAAACATTCAGTACTTC. It is translated as CASSYGGSAKNIQYF.

The gene calls are TRBV6-5 and TRBJ2-5, with a possible D match to TRBD2 (6 bases). The V and J ends lost 8 bases and 2 bases respectively, with 12 bases between them. In germline, CDR1 is MNHEY, CDR2 SVGAGI. There are 13 residues in the CDR3. The CDR3 is CASGGTLQETQYF. Written as DNA, the CDR3 is TGTGCCAGCGGAGGGACTTTACAAGAGACCCAGTACTTC.

This clone was detected only once. The chain combines TRBV6-5 with TRBJ1-2; TRBD1 might be the D (5 bases). From germline, CDR1 is MNHEY and CDR2 SVGAGI. V was trimmed by 4 bases and J by 4 bases, leaving 19 bases between them. The CDR3 length is 16 residues. The DNA for the CDR3 is TGTGCCAGCAGTTCCCAATATCAGGAGGGGATCTATGGCTACACCTTC. It codes for CASSSQYQEGIYGYTF.

The chain couples TRBV2 to TRBJ2-1, with TRBD2 matching over 14 bases. This CDR3 comprises 16 residues. CDR1 is SNHLY and CDR2 is FYNNEI in the germline V gene. Losses at the gene ends were 5 bases for V and 6 bases for J; bases not matched to a gene: 6. Written as DNA, the CDR3 is TGTGCCAGCAGTTACATGACTAGCGGGGGGGCCAATGAGCAGTTCTTC. This sequence encodes CASSYMTSGGANEQFF.

This clone came up a few times. The chain has TRBV19 and TRBJ1-3, with a weak D call TRBD1 (5 bases). Trimming left V 5 bases short and J 4 bases short, with 12 bases between. There are 14 residues in the CDR3. Germline V gene data show CDR1 as LNHDA and CDR2 as SQIVND (reference sequence). The CDR3 DNA is TGTGCCAGTAGTCTCCTCCAGGGAGGAAACACCATATATTTT. This sequence encodes CASSLLQGGNTIYF.

The chain couples TRBV18 to TRBJ2-1; D gene uncertain. Per germline, CDR1 KGHSH and CDR2 LQKENI. CDR3 length: 13 amino acids. V gave up 2 bases and J gave up 8 bases, with 10 bases separating them. Here the CDR3 DNA reads TGTGCCAGCTCACCATCAGGATTTGATGAGCAGTTCTTC. Protein: CASSPSGFDEQFF.

The V call is TRBV6-4, the J call TRBJ2-2; TRBD2 aligns across 9 bases. The V segment lost 8 bases and the J segment 4 bases; nucleotides outside the gene matches: 2. Germline CDR1 and CDR2: MRHNA and SNTAGT. CDR3 length equals 13 residues. The CDR3, as DNA: TGTGCCAGCCAGCGGGAGGTCACCGGGGAGCTGTTTTTT. Amino acid sequence: CASQREVTGELFF.

V is TRBV5-1 and J is TRBJ1-2, with 8 bases matching TRBD1. Trimming cost V 2 bases and J 4 bases; bases outside gene matches: 4. The CDR3 is made up of 14 amino acids. Germline lookup yields CDR1 SGHRS and CDR2 YFSETQ. The CDR3 nucleotides read TGCGCCAGCAGCTTCCTTGACAGGGGCTATGGCTACACCTTC. Protein: CASSFLDRGYGYTF.

The genes are TRBV2 and TRBJ2-7, with D tentatively TRBD1 (6 bases). The CDR3 sequence is 15 residues long. Trimming pared 4 bases from V and 1 base from J, leaving 14 bases between. The germline gives CDR1 SNHLY, CDR2 FYNNEI. The CDR3 loop is CASSGRTVLSYEQYV. For the CDR3, the DNA is TGTGCCAGCAGTGGTAGGACAGTCCTATCCTACGAGCAGTACGTC.

The chain recombines TRBV2 with TRBJ2-1, with 8 bases lining up with TRBD2. The V gene's germline CDR1 is SNHLY and CDR2 FYNNEI. This CDR3 spans 16 amino acids. Trimming removed 6 bases from V and 0 bases from J; junction bases left unmatched: 7. CDR3 sequence: CASRKAGESSYNEQFF. CDR3 DNA: TGTGCCAGCAGAAAAGCGGGGGAAAGCTCCTACAATGAGCAGTTCTTC.

The sample holds one count of this clone. The same CDR3 is also encoded by other DNA sequences in this sample. The chain recombines TRBV24-1 with TRBJ1-5; D gene ambiguous. CDR1 is KGHDR, CDR2 SFDVKD, per germline. This CDR3 spans 12 amino acids. V shed 2 bases and J shed 4 bases, with 2 bases lying between them. This CDR3 reads CATSDSNQPQHF. The CDR3 DNA is TGTGCCACCAGTGATTCTAATCAGCCCCAGCATTTT.